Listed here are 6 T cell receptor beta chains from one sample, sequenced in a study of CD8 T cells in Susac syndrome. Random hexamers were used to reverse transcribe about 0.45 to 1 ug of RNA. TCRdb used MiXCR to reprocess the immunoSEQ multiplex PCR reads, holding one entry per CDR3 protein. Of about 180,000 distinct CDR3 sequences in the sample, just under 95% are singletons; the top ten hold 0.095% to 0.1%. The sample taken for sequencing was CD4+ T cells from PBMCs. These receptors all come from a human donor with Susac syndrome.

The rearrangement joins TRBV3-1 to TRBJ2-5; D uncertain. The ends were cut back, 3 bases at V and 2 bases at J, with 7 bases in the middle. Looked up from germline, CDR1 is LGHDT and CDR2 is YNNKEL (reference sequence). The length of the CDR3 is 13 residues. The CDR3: CASSQTIQETQYF. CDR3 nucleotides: TGTGCCAGCAGCCAGACCATTCAAGAGACCCAGTACTTC.

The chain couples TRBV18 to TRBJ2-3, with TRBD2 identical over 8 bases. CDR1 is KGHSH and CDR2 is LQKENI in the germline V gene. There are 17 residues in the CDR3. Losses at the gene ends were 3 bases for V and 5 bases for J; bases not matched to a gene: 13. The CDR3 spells CASSPDRPIAGQDTQYF. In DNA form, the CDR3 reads TGTGCCAGCTCACCCGACCGCCCAATAGCGGGACAAGATACGCAGTATTTT. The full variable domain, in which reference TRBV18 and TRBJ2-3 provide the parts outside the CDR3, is NAGVMQNPRHLVRRRGQEARLRCSPMKGHSHVYWYRQLPEEGLKFMVYLQKENIIDESGMPKERFSAEFPKEGPSILRIQQVVRGDSAAYFCASSPDRPIAGQDTQYFGPGTRLTVL.

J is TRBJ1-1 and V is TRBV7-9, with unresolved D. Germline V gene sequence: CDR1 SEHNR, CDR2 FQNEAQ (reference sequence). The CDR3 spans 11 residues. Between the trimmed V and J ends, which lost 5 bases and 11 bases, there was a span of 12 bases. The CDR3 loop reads CASSGGLGAFF. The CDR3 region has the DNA TGTGCCAGCAGCGGAGGTCTCGGGGCTTTCTTT.

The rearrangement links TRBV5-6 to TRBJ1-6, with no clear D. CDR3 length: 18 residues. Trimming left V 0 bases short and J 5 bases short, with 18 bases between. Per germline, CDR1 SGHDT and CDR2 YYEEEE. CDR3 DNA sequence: TGTGCCAGCAGCTTGGCCTGGTCCAACTTCGGAAATAATTCACCCCTCCACTTT. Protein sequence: CASSLAWSNFGNNSPLHF. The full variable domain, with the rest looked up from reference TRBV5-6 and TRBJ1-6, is DAGVTQSPTHLIKTRGQQVTLRCSPKSGHDTVSWYQQALGQGPQFIFQYYEEEERQRGNFPDRFSGHQFPNYSSELNVNALLLGDSALYLCASSLAWSNFGNNSPLHFGNGTRLTVT.

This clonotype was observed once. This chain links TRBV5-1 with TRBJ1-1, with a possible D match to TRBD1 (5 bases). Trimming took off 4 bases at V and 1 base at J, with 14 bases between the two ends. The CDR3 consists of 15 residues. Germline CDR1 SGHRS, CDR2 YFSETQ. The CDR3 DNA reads TGCGCCAGCAGCCCGGGAATTCAGGGGAACACTGAAGCTTTCTTT. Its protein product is CASSPGIQGNTEAFF.

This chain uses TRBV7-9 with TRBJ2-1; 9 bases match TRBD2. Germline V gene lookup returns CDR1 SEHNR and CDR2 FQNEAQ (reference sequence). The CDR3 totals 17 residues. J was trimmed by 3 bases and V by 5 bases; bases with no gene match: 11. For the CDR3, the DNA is TGTGCCAGCAGCGGACTTCCTGGCGGGAGGGACTACAATGAGCAGTTCTTC. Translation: CASSGLPGGRDYNEQFF.